This TCR beta chain came from a study of Ad26.COV2.S vaccination and SARS-CoV-2 variants. Regarding treatment: about 20 received Ad26.COV2.S at low or high dose, single or two shots; several received placebo; per-sample allocation not given. Samples analyzed were those drawn on day 63 after the first vaccine or placebo injection. Sequencing was performed with immunoSEQ multiplex PCR; in TCRdb, only in-frame clones are kept and a portion is missing. This table holds roughly 680,000 clones, more than 80% found once. The sequences come from peripheral blood, collected in a trial of Ad26.COV2.S vaccine versus placebo. The clonotype was recovered from a person between 18 and 65 years old who received the Ad26.COV2.S COVID-19 vaccine or a placebo.

The CDR3, as DNA: TGTGCCAGCAGTTTTATCTATGAGCAGTTCTTC. This codes for CASSFIYEQFF. The chain employs TRBV12-3 or TRBV12-4 and TRBJ2-1, with D unclear. The ends were cut back, 3 bases at V and 8 bases at J, with 5 bases in the middle. The CDR3 loop spans 11 amino acids.